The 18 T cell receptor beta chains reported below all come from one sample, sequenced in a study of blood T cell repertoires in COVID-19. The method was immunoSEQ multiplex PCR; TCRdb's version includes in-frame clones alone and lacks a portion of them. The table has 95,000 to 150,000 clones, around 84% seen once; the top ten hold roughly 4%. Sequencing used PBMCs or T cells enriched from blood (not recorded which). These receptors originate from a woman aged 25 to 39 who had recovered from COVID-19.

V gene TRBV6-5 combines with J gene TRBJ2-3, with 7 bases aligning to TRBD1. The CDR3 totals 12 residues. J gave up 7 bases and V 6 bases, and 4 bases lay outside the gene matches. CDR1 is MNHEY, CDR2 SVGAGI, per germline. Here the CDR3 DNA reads TGTGCCAGCAGCCGACAGGGAAATACGCAGTATTTT. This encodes CASSRQGNTQYF.

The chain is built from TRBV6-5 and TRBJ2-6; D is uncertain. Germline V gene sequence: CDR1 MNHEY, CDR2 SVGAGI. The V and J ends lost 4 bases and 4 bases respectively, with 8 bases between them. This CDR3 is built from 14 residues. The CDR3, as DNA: TGTGCCAGCAGTTTAGTTAAGGGGGCCAACGTCCTGACTTTC. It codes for CASSLVKGANVLTF.

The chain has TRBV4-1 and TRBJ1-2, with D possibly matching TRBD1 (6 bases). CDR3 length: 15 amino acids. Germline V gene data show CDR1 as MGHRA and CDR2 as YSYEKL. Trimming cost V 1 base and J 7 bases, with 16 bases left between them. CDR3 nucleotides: TGCGCCAGCAGCCAAGGATGGAATCAGGGGTCTGGCTACACCTTC. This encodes CASSQGWNQGSGYTF.

The CDR3 reads CASSIMGAQETQYF. The CDR3 coding sequence is TGTGCCAGTAGTATCATGGGGGCCCAAGAGACCCAGTACTTC. The chain couples TRBV19 to TRBJ2-5; perhaps TRBD1 as D (6 bases). The length of the CDR3 is 14 residues. CDR1 and CDR2 (germline): LNHDA, SQIVND (reference sequence). With 3 bases removed from V and 1 base from J, the gap between germline ends came to 9 bases. The variable domain in full, completed from reference TRBV19 and TRBJ2-5, reads DGGITQSPKYLFRKEGQNVTLSCEQNLNHDAMYWYRQDPGQGLRLIYYSQIVNDFQKGDIAEGYSVSREKKESFPLTVTSAQKNPTAFYLCASSIMGAQETQYFGPGTRLLVL.

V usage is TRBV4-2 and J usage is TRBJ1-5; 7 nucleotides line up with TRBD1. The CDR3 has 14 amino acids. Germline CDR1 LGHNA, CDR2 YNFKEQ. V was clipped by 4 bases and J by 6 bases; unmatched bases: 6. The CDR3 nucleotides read TGTGCCAGCAGCCCTTCCGGACAGGTTCAGCCCCAGCATTTT. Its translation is CASSPSGQVQPQHF.

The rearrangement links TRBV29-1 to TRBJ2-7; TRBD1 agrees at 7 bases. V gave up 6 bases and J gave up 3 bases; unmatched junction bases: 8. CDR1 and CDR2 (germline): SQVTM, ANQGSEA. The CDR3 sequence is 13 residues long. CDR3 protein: CSVPGQSVYEQYF. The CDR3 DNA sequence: TGCAGCGTACCGGGACAGTCTGTCTACGAGCAGTACTTC.

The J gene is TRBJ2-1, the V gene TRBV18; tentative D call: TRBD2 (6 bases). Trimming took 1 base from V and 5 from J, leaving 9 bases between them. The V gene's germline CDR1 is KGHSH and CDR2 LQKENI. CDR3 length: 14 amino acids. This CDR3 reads CASSPRGGDNEQFF. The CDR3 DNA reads TGTGCCAGCTCACCACGAGGAGGGGACAATGAGCAGTTCTTC.

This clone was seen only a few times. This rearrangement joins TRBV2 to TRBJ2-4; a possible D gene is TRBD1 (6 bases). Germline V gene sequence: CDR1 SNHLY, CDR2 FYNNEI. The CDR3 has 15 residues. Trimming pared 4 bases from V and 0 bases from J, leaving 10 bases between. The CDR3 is CASSGQGIAKNIQYF. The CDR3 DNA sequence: TGTGCCAGCAGTGGGCAGGGGATAGCCAAAAACATTCAGTACTTC.

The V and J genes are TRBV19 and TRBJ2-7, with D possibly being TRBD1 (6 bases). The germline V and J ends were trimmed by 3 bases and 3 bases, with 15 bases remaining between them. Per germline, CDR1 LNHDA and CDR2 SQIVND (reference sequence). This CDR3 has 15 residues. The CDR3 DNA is TGTGCCAGTAGTATCAGGGGAGCTCGTGGCTACGAGCAGTACTTC. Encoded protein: CASSIRGARGYEQYF.

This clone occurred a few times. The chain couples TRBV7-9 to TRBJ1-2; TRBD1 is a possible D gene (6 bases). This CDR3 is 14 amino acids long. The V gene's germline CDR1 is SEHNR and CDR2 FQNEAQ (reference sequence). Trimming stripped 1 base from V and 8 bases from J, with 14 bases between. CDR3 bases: TGTGCCAGCAGCTTAGAGAGGGGGTCGGAGGGCTACACCTTC. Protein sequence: CASSLERGSEGYTF.

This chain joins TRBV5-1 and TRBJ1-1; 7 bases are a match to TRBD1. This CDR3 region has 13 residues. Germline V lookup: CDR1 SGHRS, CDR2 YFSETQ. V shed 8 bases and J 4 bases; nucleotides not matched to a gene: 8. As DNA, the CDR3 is TGCGCCAGTCGACAGGGAGGTATCACTGAAGCTTTCTTT. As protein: CASRQGGITEAFF.

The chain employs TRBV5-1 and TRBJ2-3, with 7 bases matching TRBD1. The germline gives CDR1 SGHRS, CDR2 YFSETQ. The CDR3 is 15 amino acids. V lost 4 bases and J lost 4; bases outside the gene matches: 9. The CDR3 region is CASSVQGVVADTQYF. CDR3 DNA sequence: TGCGCCAGCAGCGTTCAGGGGGTGGTGGCAGATACGCAGTATTTT.

CDR3 sequence reads: CASSQDSAGLHSGANVLTF. The CDR3 DNA sequence: TGCGCCAGCAGCCAAGATTCCGCAGGGCTCCACTCTGGGGCCAACGTCCTGACTTTC. The genes are TRBV4-1 and TRBJ2-6; D is perhaps TRBD1 (5 bases). V was clipped by 0 bases and J by 0 bases, with 15 bases between them. This CDR3 is 19 amino acids long. Germline CDR1 is MGHRA and CDR2 is YSYEKL.

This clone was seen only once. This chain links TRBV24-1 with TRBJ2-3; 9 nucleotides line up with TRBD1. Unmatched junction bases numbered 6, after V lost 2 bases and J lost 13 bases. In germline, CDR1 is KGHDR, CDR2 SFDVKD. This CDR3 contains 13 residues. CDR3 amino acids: CATSDSRQGVKYF. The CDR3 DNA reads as TGTGCCACCAGTGATTCACGACAGGGGGTTAAGTATTTT.

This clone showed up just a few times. CDR3 DNA sequence: TGTGCCAGCAAAGGGGCCGCGATGAACACTGAAGCTTTCTTT. As protein: CASKGAAMNTEAFF. The chain recombines TRBV27 with TRBJ1-1; possible D gene TRBD1, 5 bases. V was cut by 7 bases and J by 0 bases, with 12 bases left in between. From germline, CDR1 is MNHEY and CDR2 SMNVEV (reference sequence). This CDR3 comprises 14 residues.

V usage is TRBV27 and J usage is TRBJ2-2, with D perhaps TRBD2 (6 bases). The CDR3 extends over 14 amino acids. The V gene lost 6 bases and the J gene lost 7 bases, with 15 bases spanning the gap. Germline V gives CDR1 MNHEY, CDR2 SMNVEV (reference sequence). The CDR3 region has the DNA TGTGCCAGCAGCCTCTCTAGCGTGGGCGGGGAGCTGTTTTTT. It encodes CASSLSSVGGELFF.

Here the CDR3 reads CASSRAGSVAYGYTF. The DNA of the CDR3 is TGTGCCAGCAGCCGGGCGGGGAGTGTAGCCTATGGCTACACCTTC. J is TRBJ1-2 and V is TRBV7-9; D unclear. V was clipped by 5 bases and J by 4 bases, with 17 bases between them. The CDR3 is 15 residues long. Germline V gene lookup returns CDR1 SEHNR and CDR2 FQNEAQ (reference sequence).

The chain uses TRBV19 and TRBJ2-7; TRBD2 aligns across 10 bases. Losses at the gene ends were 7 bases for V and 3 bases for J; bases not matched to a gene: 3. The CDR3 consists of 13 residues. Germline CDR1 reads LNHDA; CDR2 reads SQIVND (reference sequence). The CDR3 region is CASMSSGSYEQYF. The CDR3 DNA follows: TGTGCCAGTATGTCTAGCGGGAGCTACGAGCAGTACTTC. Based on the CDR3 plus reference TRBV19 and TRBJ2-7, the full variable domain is DGGITQSPKYLFRKEGQNVTLSCEQNLNHDAMYWYRQDPGQGLRLIYYSQIVNDFQKGDIAEGYSVSREKKESFPLTVTSAQKNPTAFYLCASMSSGSYEQYFGPGTRLTVT.